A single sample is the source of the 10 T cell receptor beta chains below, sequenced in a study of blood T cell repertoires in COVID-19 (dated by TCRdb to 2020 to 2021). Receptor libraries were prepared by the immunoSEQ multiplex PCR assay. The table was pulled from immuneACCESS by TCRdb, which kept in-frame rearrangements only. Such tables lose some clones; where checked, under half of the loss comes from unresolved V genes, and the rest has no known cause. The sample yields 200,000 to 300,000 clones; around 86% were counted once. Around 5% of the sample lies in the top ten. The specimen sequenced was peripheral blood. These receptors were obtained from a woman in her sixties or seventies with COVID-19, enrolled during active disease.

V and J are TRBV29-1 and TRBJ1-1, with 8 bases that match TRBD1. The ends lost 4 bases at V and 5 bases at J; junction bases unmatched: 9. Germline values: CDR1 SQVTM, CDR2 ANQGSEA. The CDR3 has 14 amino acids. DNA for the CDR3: TGCAGCGTTGCAGAGTCGACAGGGGTGACTGAAGCTTTCTTT. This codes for CSVAESTGVTEAFF.

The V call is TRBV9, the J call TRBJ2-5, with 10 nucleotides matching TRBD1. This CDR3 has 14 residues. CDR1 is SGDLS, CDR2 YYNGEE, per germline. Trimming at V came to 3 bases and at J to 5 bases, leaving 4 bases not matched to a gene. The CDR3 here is CASSAGQGRETQYF. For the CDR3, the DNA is TGTGCCAGCAGCGCGGGACAGGGGAGGGAGACCCAGTACTTC.

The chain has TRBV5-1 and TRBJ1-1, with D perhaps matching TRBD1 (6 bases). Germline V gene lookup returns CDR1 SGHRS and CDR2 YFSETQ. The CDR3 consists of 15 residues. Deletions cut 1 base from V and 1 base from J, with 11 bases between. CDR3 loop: CASSLQGPGNTEAFF. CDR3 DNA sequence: TGCGCCAGCAGCTTGCAGGGGCCGGGGAACACTGAAGCTTTCTTT.

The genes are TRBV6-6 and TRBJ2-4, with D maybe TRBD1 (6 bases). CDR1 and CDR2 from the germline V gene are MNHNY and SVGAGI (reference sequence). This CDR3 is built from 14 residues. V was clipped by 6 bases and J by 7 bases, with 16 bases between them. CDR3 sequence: CASSLRQDWNIQYF. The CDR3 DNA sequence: TGTGCCAGCAGCCTAAGACAGGACTGGAACATTCAGTACTTC.

This chain's CDR3 is CASSILITGFGYTF. CDR3 DNA sequence: TGTGCCAGCAGCATACTAATTACAGGGTTTGGCTACACCTTC. The gene calls are TRBV2 and TRBJ1-2, with D possibly matching TRBD1 (6 bases). V shed 6 bases and J shed 7 bases, with 18 bases lying between them. CDR3 length: 14 amino acids. CDR1 is SNHLY, CDR2 FYNNEI, per germline.

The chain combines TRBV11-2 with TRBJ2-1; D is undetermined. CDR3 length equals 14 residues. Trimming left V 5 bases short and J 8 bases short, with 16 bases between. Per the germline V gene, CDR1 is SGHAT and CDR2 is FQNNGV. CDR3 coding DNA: TGTGCCAGCAGCGTTAGTTTCTCCGTATATGAGCAGTTCTTC. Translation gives CASSVSFSVYEQFF.

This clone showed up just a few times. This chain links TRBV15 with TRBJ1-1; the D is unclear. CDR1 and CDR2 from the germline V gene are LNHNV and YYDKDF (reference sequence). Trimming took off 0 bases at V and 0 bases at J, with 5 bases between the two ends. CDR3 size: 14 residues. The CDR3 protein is CATSRDPMNTEAFF. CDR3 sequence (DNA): TGTGCCACCAGCAGAGATCCCATGAACACTGAAGCTTTCTTT.

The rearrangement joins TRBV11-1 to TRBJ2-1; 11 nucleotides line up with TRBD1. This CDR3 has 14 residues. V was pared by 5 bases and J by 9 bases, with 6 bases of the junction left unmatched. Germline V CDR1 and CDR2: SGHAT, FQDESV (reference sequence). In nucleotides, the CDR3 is TGTGCCAGCAGCGGCCCGGGACAGGGGGTTGAGCAGTTCTTC. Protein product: CASSGPGQGVEQFF.

The DNA of the CDR3 is TGTGCCAGCAGCTTAGTAGCGGGAGGGGGAGGGCAAGAGACCCAGTACTTC. Encoded protein: CASSLVAGGGGQETQYF. The chain carries TRBV7-6 and TRBJ2-5; TRBD2 matches 11 bases. CDR3 length: 17 residues. Trimming at V came to 1 base and at J to 2 bases, leaving 6 bases not matched to a gene. Germline V gene lookup returns CDR1 SGHVS and CDR2 FNYEAQ. Variable domain in full (rest from reference TRBV7-6 and TRBJ2-5): GAGVSQSPRYKVTKRGQDVALRCDPISGHVSLYWYRQALGQGPEFLTYFNYEAQQDKSGLPNDRFSAERPEGSISTLTIQRTEQRDSAMYRCASSLVAGGGGQETQYFGPGTRLLVL.

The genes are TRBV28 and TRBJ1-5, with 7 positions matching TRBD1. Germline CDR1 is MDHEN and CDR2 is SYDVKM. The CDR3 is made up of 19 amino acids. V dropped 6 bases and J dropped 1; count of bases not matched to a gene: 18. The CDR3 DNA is TGTGCCAGCAGCATACCGCTACAGGGGACGAGGGGGAGCAATCAGCCCCAGCATTTT. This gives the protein CASSIPLQGTRGSNQPQHF.